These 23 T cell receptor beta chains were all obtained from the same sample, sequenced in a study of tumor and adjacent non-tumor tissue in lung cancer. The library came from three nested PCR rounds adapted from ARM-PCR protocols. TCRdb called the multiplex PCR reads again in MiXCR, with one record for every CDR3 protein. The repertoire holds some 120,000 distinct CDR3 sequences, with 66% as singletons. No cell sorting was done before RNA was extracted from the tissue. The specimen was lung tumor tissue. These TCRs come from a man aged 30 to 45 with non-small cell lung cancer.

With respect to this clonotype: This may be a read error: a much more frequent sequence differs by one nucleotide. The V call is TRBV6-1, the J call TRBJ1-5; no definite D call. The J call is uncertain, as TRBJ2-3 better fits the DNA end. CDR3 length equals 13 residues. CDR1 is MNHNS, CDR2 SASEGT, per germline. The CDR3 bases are TGTGCCAGCAGTGAAATGGGTGGCCAGCCCCAGTATTTT. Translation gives CASSEMGGQPQYF.

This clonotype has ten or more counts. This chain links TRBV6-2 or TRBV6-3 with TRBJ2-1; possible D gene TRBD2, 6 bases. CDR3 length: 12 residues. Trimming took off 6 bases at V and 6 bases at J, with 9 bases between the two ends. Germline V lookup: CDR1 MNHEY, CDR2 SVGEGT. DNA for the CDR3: TGTGCCAGCAGGGAGGGACTCAATGAGCAGTTCTTC. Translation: CASREGLNEQFF.

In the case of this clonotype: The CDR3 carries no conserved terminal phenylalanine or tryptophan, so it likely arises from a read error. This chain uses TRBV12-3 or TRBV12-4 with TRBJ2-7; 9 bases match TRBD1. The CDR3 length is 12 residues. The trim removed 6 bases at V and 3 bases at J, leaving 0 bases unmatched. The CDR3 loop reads CASRTGGYEQYL. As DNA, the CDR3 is TGTGCCAGCAGGACAGGGGGCTACGAGCAGTACTTA.

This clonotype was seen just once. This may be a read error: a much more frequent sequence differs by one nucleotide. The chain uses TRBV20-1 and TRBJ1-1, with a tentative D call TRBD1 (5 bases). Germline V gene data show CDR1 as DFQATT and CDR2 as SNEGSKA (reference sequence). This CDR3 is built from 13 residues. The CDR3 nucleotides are TGCAGTGCTAGAGGACAGAGAGACACTGAAGCTTTGTTT. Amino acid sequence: CSARGQRDTEALF.

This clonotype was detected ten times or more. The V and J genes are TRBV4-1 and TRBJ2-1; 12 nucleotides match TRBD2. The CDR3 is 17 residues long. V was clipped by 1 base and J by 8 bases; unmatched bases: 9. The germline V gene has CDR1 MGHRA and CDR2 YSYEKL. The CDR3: CASSQAVLAGGNDEQFF. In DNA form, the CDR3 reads TGCGCCAGCAGCCAAGCGGTACTAGCGGGAGGTAACGATGAGCAGTTCTTC.

CDR3 nucleotide sequence: TGTGCCAGCACACCCGATGGGGATGAGCACGAGCAGTACTTC. It specifies CASTPDGDEHEQYF. The genes are TRBV6-2 or TRBV6-3 and TRBJ2-7; D gene unclear. The CDR3 runs 14 residues. Germline CDR1 is MNHEY and CDR2 is SVGEGT. V lost 7 bases and J lost 5, with 18 bases in between.

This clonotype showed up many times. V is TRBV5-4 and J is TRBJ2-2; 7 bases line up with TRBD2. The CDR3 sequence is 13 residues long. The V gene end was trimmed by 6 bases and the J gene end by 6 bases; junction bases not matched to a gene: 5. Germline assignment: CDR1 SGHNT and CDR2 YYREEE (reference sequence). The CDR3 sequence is CASNPRGAGELFF. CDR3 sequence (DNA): TGTGCCAGCAACCCCCGGGGGGCCGGGGAGCTGTTTTTT.

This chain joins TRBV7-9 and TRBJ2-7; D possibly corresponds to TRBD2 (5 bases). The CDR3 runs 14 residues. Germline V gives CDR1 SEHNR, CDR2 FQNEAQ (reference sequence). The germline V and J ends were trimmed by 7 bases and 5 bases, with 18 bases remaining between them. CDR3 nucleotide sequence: TGTGCCAGCATCCCCACGGGGAGTGAACACGAGCAGTACTTC. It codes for CASIPTGSEHEQYF.

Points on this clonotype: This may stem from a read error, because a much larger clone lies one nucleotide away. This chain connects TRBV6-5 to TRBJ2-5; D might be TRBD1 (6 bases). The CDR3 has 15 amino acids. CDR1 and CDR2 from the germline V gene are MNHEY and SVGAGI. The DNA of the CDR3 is TGTGCCAGCAGTTACTCCGGCCAGGGGCAAGAGACCCAGCACTTC. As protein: CASSYSGQGQETQHF.

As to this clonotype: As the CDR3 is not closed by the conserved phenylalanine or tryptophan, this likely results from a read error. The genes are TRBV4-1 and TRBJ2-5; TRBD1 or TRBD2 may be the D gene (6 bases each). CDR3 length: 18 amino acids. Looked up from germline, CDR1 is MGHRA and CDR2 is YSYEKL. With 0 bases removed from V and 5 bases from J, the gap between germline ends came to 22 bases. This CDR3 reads CASSQDGGLAGGAETQYI. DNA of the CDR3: TGCGCCAGCAGCCAAGATGGGGGGCTAGCAGGAGGTGCGGAGACCCAGTACATC.

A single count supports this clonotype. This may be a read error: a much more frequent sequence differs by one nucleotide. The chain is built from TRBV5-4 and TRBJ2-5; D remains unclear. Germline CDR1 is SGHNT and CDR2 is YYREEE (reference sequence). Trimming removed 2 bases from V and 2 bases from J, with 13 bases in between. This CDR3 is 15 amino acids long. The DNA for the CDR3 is TGTGCCAGCAGCTTCCGACTGTCCGGACAAGAGACCCAGTACTTC. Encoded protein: CASSFRLSGQETQYF.

CDR3 bases: TGTGCCAGCGGTAATAACTATGGCTACACCTTC. Encoded protein: CASGNNYGYTF. J is TRBJ1-2 and V is TRBV6-5; D is unclear. V lost 8 bases to trimming and J lost 1 base, with 5 bases between them. Germline-derived CDR1 and CDR2 are MNHEY and SVGAGI. The CDR3 totals 11 residues.

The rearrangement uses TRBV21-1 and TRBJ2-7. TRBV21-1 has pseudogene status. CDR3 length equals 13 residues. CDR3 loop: CGSGYLSSYEQYF. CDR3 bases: TGTGGCAGCGGGTACCTGAGCTCCTACGAGCAGTACTTC.

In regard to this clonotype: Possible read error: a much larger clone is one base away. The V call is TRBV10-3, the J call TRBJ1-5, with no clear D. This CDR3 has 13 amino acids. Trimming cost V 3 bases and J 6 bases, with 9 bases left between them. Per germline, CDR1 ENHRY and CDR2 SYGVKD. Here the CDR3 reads CAISDTGPQPQHF. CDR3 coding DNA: TGTGCCATCAGTGATACGGGCCCTCAGCCCCAGCATTTT.

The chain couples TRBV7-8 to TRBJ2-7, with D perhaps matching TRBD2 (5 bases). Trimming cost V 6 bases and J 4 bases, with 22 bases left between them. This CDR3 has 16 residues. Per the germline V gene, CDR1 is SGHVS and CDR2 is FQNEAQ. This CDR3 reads CASSSRNTGLVYEQYF. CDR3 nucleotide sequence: TGTGCCAGCAGTTCGCGGAACACGGGGTTGGTGTACGAGCAGTACTTC.

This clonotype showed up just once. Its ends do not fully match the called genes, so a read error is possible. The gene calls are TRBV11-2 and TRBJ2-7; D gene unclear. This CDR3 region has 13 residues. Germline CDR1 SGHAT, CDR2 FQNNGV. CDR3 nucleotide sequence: TGTGCCAGCGGCGTAGGGCAGCTGAACGAGCAGTGCTTC. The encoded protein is CASGVGQLNEQCF.

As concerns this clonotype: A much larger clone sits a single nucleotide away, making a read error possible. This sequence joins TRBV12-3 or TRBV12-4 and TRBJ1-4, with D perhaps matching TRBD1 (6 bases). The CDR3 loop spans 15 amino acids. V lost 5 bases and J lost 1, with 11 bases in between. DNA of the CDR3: TGTGCCAGCAGTCCCTCGACAGGAACTAATGAAAAACTGTTTTTT. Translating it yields CASSPSTGTNEKLFF.

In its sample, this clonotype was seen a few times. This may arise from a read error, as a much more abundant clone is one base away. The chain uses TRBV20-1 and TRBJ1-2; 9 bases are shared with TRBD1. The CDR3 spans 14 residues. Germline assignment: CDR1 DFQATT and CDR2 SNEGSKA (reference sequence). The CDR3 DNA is TGCAGTGCTAGGACAGGGGGGTTTGACTATAGCTACACCTTC. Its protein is CSARTGGFDYSYTF.

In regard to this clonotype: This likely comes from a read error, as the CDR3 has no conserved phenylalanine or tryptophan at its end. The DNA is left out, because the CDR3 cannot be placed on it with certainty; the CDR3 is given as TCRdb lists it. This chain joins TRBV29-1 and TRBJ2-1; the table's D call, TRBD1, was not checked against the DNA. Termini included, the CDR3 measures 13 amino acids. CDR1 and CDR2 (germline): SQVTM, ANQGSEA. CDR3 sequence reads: CSVARQGESEQFI.

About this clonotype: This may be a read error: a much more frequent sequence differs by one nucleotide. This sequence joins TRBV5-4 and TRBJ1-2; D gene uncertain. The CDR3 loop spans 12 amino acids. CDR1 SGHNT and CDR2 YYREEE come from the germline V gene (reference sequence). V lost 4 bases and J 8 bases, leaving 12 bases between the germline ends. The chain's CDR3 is CASSREGWGYTF. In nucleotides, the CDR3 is TGTGCCAGCAGCCGAGAGGGCTGGGGCTACACCTTC.

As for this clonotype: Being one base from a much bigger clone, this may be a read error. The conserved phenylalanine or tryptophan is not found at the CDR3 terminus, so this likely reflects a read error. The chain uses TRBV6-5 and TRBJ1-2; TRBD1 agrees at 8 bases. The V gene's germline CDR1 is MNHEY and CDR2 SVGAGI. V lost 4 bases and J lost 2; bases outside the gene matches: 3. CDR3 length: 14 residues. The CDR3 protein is CASSLRQGNYGYTL. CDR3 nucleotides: TGTGCCAGCAGTTTAAGACAGGGGAACTATGGCTACACCTTA.

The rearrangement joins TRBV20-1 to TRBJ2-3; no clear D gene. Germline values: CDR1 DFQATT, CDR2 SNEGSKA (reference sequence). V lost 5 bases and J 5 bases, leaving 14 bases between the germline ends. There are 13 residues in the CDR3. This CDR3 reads CSASQLVLDTQYF. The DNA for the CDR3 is TGCAGTGCTTCCCAGCTTGTGCTAGATACGCAGTATTTT.

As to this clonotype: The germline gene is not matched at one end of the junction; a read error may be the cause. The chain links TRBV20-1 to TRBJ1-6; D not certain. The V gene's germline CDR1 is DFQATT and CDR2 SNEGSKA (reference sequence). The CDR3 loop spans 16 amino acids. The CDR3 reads CSTSVDGSSYNSPLHF. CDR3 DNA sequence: TGCAGTACTAGCGTGGACGGGAGCTCCTATAATTCACCCCTCCACTTT.